These 18 T cell receptor beta chains originate from one sample sequenced in a study of T cell changes during pregnancy in multiple sclerosis (dated by TCRdb to between 2018 and 2021). Receptor libraries were prepared by the immunoSEQ multiplex PCR assay. TCRdb re-hosts the immuneACCESS table, in-frame sequences only. Its copies lack some clones; in the studies checked, an unresolved V gene accounts for under half of them, and the cause for the rest is not known. The sample records around 100,000 clones, 90% of which are singletons. The ten largest clones represent around 0.8% of the sample. Sample: peripheral blood, taken in the second trimester of pregnancy. Every receptor here comes from a female donor in good health, enrolled as a control in a pregnancy study.

This rearrangement joins TRBV10-1 to TRBJ2-5; D gene ambiguous. The ends were cut back, 6 bases at V and 7 bases at J, with 18 bases in the middle. Germline CDR1 and CDR2: WNHNN and SYGVQD (reference sequence). The CDR3 sequence is 14 residues long. CDR3: CASSDSSLGGTQYF. The CDR3 DNA is TGCGCCAGCAGCGATTCCTCCCTTGGCGGGACCCAGTACTTC.

The CDR3 DNA follows: TGTGCCAGCAGTGGGACCGGGACAGGAAACTACGAGCAGTACTTC. Protein: CASSGTGTGNYEQYF. This chain links TRBV28 with TRBJ2-7; TRBD1 matches at 8 bases. Germline CDR1 reads MDHEN; CDR2 reads SYDVKM. The CDR3 sequence is 15 residues long. The ends lost 5 bases at V and 3 bases at J; junction bases unmatched: 9.

The chain employs TRBV6-5 and TRBJ2-7, with unresolved D. V lost 5 bases to trimming and J lost 4 bases, with 6 bases between them. The CDR3 is 11 residues long. The germline gives CDR1 MNHEY, CDR2 SVGAGI. CDR3 region: CASSGRYEQYF. DNA of the CDR3: TGTGCCAGCAGTGGCAGGTACGAGCAGTACTTC.

V gene TRBV9 combines with J gene TRBJ2-7; 7 bases map to TRBD2. The CDR3 is 14 amino acids. J gave up 2 bases and V 2 bases, and 4 bases lay outside the gene matches. Germline assignment: CDR1 SGDLS and CDR2 YYNGEE. The CDR3 protein is CASSVLAETYEQYF. CDR3 sequence (DNA): TGTGCCAGCAGCGTTCTAGCGGAGACCTACGAGCAGTACTTC.

The V and J genes are TRBV5-4 and TRBJ2-7; D is unclear. This CDR3 has 15 amino acids. The V end lost 1 base, the J end lost 0 bases, and 11 bases lay between the germline ends. Germline V gene lookup returns CDR1 SGHNT and CDR2 YYREEE (reference sequence). The CDR3 spells CASSLNSLNSYEQYF. Written as DNA, the CDR3 is TGTGCCAGCAGCTTGAACAGCCTGAACTCCTACGAGCAGTACTTC.

CDR3 DNA sequence: TGTGCCAGCCCGGACAGGGCTCTCAATACCTATGGCTACACCTTC. This sequence encodes CASPDRALNTYGYTF. This sequence joins TRBV6-5 and TRBJ1-2, with 8 bases matching TRBD1. CDR1 is MNHEY and CDR2 is SVGAGI in the germline V gene. V gave up 8 bases and J gave up 4 bases; unmatched junction bases: 12. CDR3 length: 15 residues.

The chain joins TRBV28 to TRBJ1-6; D is unresolved. The CDR3 runs to 16 residues. Germline CDR1 is MDHEN and CDR2 is SYDVKM. With 3 bases removed from V and 7 bases from J, the gap between germline ends came to 16 bases. CDR3 in DNA: TGTGCCAGCAGTTTTCCTGCGGGCGGCGGCAATTCACCCCTCCACTTT. Amino acids: CASSFPAGGGNSPLHF.

The chain recombines TRBV4-3 with TRBJ2-3; D may be TRBD2 (5 bases). CDR3 length equals 16 residues. Germline V gene sequence: CDR1 LGHNA, CDR2 YSLEER. Trimming took 1 base from V and 4 from J, leaving 15 bases between them. The CDR3 DNA follows: TGCGCCAGCAGCCAAGGTCCAGCGGTTGGGGCAGATACGCAGTATTTT. Translated, it gives CASSQGPAVGADTQYF.

The V gene is TRBV5-5, the J gene TRBJ1-1; D remains ambiguous. Deletions cut 0 bases from V and 1 base from J, with 7 bases between. This CDR3 comprises 14 residues. CDR1 SGHKS and CDR2 YYEKEE come from the germline V gene (reference sequence). The CDR3 DNA reads TGTGCCAGCAGCTTGGACAGAAAGAACACTGAAGCTTTCTTT. It is translated as CASSLDRKNTEAFF. The full variable domain, rest sourced from reference TRBV5-5 and TRBJ1-1, is DAGVTQSPTHLIKTRGQQVTLRCSPISGHKSVSWYQQVLGQGPQFIFQYYEKEERGRGNFPDRFSARQFPNYSSELNVNALLLGDSALYLCASSLDRKNTEAFFGQGTRLTVV.

The chain uses TRBV7-2 and TRBJ2-5; no clear D. Trimming stripped 8 bases from V and 2 bases from J, with 9 bases between. Germline lookup yields CDR1 SGHTA and CDR2 FQGNSA. CDR3 size: 12 residues. CDR3 DNA: TGTGCCAGCCCCTCCGGGCAAGAGACCCAGTACTTC. This encodes CASPSGQETQYF.

The chain employs TRBV6-6 and TRBJ2-1, with D possibly matching TRBD1 (6 bases). Germline-derived CDR1 and CDR2 are MNHNY and SVGAGI (reference sequence). The germline V and J ends were trimmed by 7 bases and 10 bases, with 14 bases remaining between them. The CDR3 sequence is 12 residues long. CDR3 bases: TGTGCCAGCACAGACCCAGGGGACGAGCAGTTCTTC. Encoded protein: CASTDPGDEQFF.

This clone has only a few counts. The V and J genes are TRBV7-9 and TRBJ1-4; D not resolved. Trimming took off 3 bases at V and 7 bases at J, with 3 bases between the two ends. The germline V gene encodes CDR1 SEHNR and CDR2 FQNEAQ (reference sequence). CDR3 length: 11 residues. CDR3 amino acids: CASSLSEKLFF. The CDR3 bases are TGTGCCAGCAGCTTGAGTGAAAAACTGTTTTTT.

The J gene is TRBJ2-5, the V gene TRBV19, with D tentatively TRBD2 (5 bases). The CDR3 sequence is 12 residues long. Looked up from germline, CDR1 is LNHDA and CDR2 is SQIVND (reference sequence). V was pared by 7 bases and J by 5 bases, with 11 bases between. The CDR3 reads CASTSSVETQYF. CDR3 coding DNA: TGTGCCAGTACTAGTAGCGTGGAGACCCAGTACTTC.

This clone was seen only once. The V call is TRBV5-1, the J call TRBJ1-3; TRBD1 matches 7 bases. This CDR3 is built from 17 residues. Germline V lookup: CDR1 SGHRS, CDR2 YFSETQ. The J segment lost 3 bases and the V segment lost 1 base, leaving 10 bases of the junction unmatched. This chain's CDR3 is CASSLSPRQGGGNTIYF. The CDR3 DNA reads TGCGCCAGCAGCTTGTCCCCGCGACAGGGCGGTGGAAACACCATATATTTT.

This rearrangement joins TRBV5-4 to TRBJ1-5; 9 nucleotides agree with TRBD1. This CDR3 spans 14 amino acids. CDR1 and CDR2 from the germline V gene are SGHNT and YYREEE (reference sequence). V lost 4 bases to trimming and J lost 2 bases; unmatched junction nucleotides: 1. This CDR3 reads CASSRDRGNQPQHF. The CDR3 DNA follows: TGTGCCAGCAGCCGGGACAGGGGCAATCAGCCCCAGCATTTT.

The chain's CDR3 is CASSLDMARTSGNTIYF. The CDR3 DNA reads TGCGCCAGCAGCTTGGACATGGCCCGTACCTCTGGAAACACCATATATTTT. The gene calls are TRBV5-1 and TRBJ1-3; no clear D. V lost 0 bases, J lost 0 bases, and 13 bases lay in between. CDR1 SGHRS and CDR2 YFSETQ come from the germline V gene. The CDR3 is made up of 17 amino acids.

The V and J genes are TRBV28 and TRBJ2-3; D unclear. Per germline, CDR1 MDHEN and CDR2 SYDVKM. Deletions cut 7 bases from V and 0 bases from J, with 17 bases between. This CDR3 has 16 amino acids. CDR3 sequence reads: CASTPAGGPSTDTQYF. The CDR3 coding sequence is TGTGCCAGCACCCCAGCCGGCGGCCCTAGCACAGATACGCAGTATTTT.

The V gene is TRBV27, the J gene TRBJ1-1; 7 nucleotides align to TRBD1. The ends lost 8 bases at V and 10 bases at J; junction bases unmatched: 16. Germline V gene lookup returns CDR1 MNHEY and CDR2 SMNVEV (reference sequence). The CDR3 loop spans 14 amino acids. Here the CDR3 reads CASRMGRIKGAAFF. The CDR3 nucleotides are TGTGCCAGCCGAATGGGGAGAATCAAGGGGGCAGCTTTCTTT.